Listed below are T cell receptor beta chains from one sample, sequenced in a study of cytomegalovirus exposure and HLA in healthy donors. Profiling relied on immunoSEQ multiplex PCR, and the TCRdb table lists in-frame clones only, not all of them. The sample shows about 90,000 clones, more than 55% of them seen only once. The specimen sequenced was PBMCs. These TCRs come from a woman in her fifties or sixties in good health and CMV-seropositive. Both conserved end residues are part of each CDR3. A D gene is named only where the DNA matches it firmly. Clone size is stated in some rows and not others, as once, few, many or a class when expanded.

>-|TRBV7-8|-|TRBJ2-2
TGTGCCAGCAGCTTAGTCCCGGGTAGCACCGGGGAGCTGTTTTTT
CASSLVPGSTGELFF
>-|TRBV19|TRBD1|TRBJ1-5
TGTGCCAGTAGTATCAGACAGGGATTTTATCAGCCCCAGCATTTT
CASSIRQGFYQPQHF
>-|TRBV7-9|-|TRBJ2-5
TGTGCCAGCAGCTTAGGGCAGATCCAAGAGACCCAGTACTTC
CASSLGQIQETQYF
>few|TRBV7-9|TRBD1|TRBJ2-7
TGTGCCAGCAGCTTAGCCCCGGGACAGACCTACGAGCAGTACTTC
CASSLAPGQTYEQYF
>-|TRBV28|-|TRBJ1-1
TGTGCCAGCAGTTTAGGGGGGGCGGCAATGAACACTGAAGCTTTCTTT
CASSLGGAAMNTEAFF
>once|TRBV28|-|TRBJ1-1
TGTGCCAGCAGAACCACAGAGCTGTCTGAAGCTTTCTTT
CASRTTELSEAFF
>few|TRBV30|-|TRBJ1-5
TGTGCCTGGAGTTTAGGTCCCAGGAATCAGCCCCAGCATTTT
CAWSLGPRNQPQHF
>-|TRBV2|-|TRBJ1-1
TGTGCCAGCAGTGACCGAACAGCGAACACTGAAGCTTTCTTT
CASSDRTANTEAFF
>-|TRBV29-1|TRBD1|TRBJ1-2
TGCAGCGTTGAAGACCGGGACAGGGCCTATGGCTACACCTTC
CSVEDRDRAYGYTF
>-|TRBV5-1|-|TRBJ2-7
TGCGCCAGCAGCTTGGATGGTCTGGCCTCCTACGAGCAGTACTTC
CASSLDGLASYEQYF
>-|TRBV6-5|-|TRBJ1-1
TGTGCCAGCAGTTTACTCGGGGGGCTTCGTGAAGCTTTCTTT
CASSLLGGLREAFF
>few|TRBV21-1|-|TRBJ1-5
TGTGCCAGCAGCAAAGCGGGGGGGCGACACAACGAGCCGCCCCAGCATTTT
CASSKAGGRHNEPPQHF
>-|TRBV7-6|-|TRBJ1-5
TGTGCCAGCAGCTTAGAAGGGGATAGCAATCAGCCCCAGCATTTT
CASSLEGDSNQPQHF
>few|TRBV5-1|TRBD2|TRBJ2-1
TGCGCCAGCAGCTTACTAGCGGGGGGGCAGCGCAATGAGCAGTTCTTC
CASSLLAGGQRNEQFF
>-|TRBV27|TRBD2|TRBJ2-5
TGTGCCAGCAGTTCTGGGCGGGGGGATTACCAAGAGACCCAGTACTTC
CASSSGRGDYQETQYF
>-|TRBV19|TRBD1|TRBJ1-2
TGTGCCAGTAGCTCAGACAGGGTCTACACCTTC
CASSSDRVYTF
>-|TRBV15|-|TRBJ2-5
TGTGCCACCAGCAGGGGGCCAGACAGGAGGACAGAGACCCAGTACTTC
CATSRGPDRRTETQYF
>-|TRBV5-3|TRBD1|TRBJ2-7
TGTGCCAGAAGCTTCCCCCGGGACAGGGGTTACGAGCAGTACTTC
CARSFPRDRGYEQYF
>-|TRBV27|-|TRBJ2-7
TGTGCCAGCAGTCTCCCCGGTTACGAGCAGTACTTC
CASSLPGYEQYF
>-|TRBV19|-|TRBJ2-5
TGTGCCAGTTCGGACGGCGGGTTTAATAAAGAGACCCAGTACTTC
CASSDGGFNKETQYF
>-|TRBV28|TRBD1|TRBJ1-2
TGTGCCACCACATTTCGACAGGGGAGTGTCTATGGCTACACCTTC
CATTFRQGSVYGYTF
>-|TRBV6-6|TRBD2|TRBJ2-7
TGTGCCAGCAGCTACGGGACTAGCGGCCATTACGAGCAGTACTTC
CASSYGTSGHYEQYF
>few|TRBV5-5|TRBD1|TRBJ2-3
TGTGCCAGCAGTCTACAGGGGAGTTTCACAGATACGCAGTATTTT
CASSLQGSFTDTQYF
>-|TRBV10-3|-|TRBJ1-1
TGTGCCATCAGTGGTTCAGGGGAAATTGAAGCTTTCTTT
CAISGSGEIEAFF
>-|TRBV27|TRBD1|TRBJ2-7
TGTGCCAGCAGTTCGAGGACAGGGGGTTCCTACGAGCAGTACTTC
CASSSRTGGSYEQYF
>-|TRBV7-9|TRBD2|TRBJ2-7
TGTGCCAGCTCGGAACAAACGGGGGGTTACGAGCAGTACTTC
CASSEQTGGYEQYF
>-|TRBV5-6|-|TRBJ2-4
TGTGCCAGCAGGCTCACAGGGTCCAAAAACATTCAGTACTTC
CASRLTGSKNIQYF
>-|TRBV16|-|TRBJ1-1
TGTGCCAGCAGCCTACGAACAGGGCGCCCGAACACTGAAGCTTTCTTT
CASSLRTGRPNTEAFF
>-|TRBV2|-|TRBJ1-1
TGTGCCAGCAGTGATGATACGGGCCGGGGCACTGAAGCTTTCTTT
CASSDDTGRGTEAFF
>-|TRBV6-5|TRBD1|TRBJ2-7
TGTGCCAGCAGTTACGACGTAGGACAGGTCGGTTACGAGCAGTACTTC
CASSYDVGQVGYEQYF
>-|TRBV5-1|TRBD1|TRBJ2-5
TGCGCCAGCAGCCTCCGGGACAGGGGGCTTGGGCAAGGGACCCAGTACTTC
CASSLRDRGLGQGTQYF
>few|TRBV27|-|TRBJ2-4
TGTGCCAGCAGTTTATGGCCAGAAAACATTCAGTACTTC
CASSLWPENIQYF
>-|TRBV7-2|-|TRBJ2-3
TGTGCCAGCAGCTTCAGGGCTAGCACAGATACGCAGTATTTT
CASSFRASTDTQYF
>few|TRBV7-9|TRBD1|TRBJ1-2
TGTGCCAGCAGCTTAGGGACAGGGGTGTATGGCTACACCTTC
CASSLGTGVYGYTF
>-|TRBV10-2|-|TRBJ2-7
TGCGCCAGCAGTGGTACGAGCTCCTACGAGCAGTACTTC
CASSGTSSYEQYF
>-|TRBV2|TRBD1|TRBJ1-6
TGTGCCAGCAGTAGGACAGGGAAGTGGGATTCACCCCTCCACTTT
CASSRTGKWDSPLHF
>-|TRBV7-9|-|TRBJ1-4
TGTTCCAGCAGCTTAGATGACACTGAAAAACTGTTTTTT
CSSSLDDTEKLFF
>-|TRBV5-1|TRBD1|TRBJ2-2
TGCGCCAGCAGCTCGCGGACAGGGGCGAGGACCGGGGAGCTGTTTTTT
CASSSRTGARTGELFF
>-|TRBV7-9|TRBD1|TRBJ1-4
TGTGCCAGCAGCTTCGGACAGGTTTGGAGTGAAAAACTGTTTTTT
CASSFGQVWSEKLFF
>-|TRBV5-6|-|TRBJ1-1
TGTGCCAGCAGCGGACAGTTAAACACTGAAGCTTTCTTT
CASSGQLNTEAFF
>-|TRBV9|-|TRBJ1-1
TGTGCCAGCAGCGTAGCTCCAGTTGACACTGAAGCTTTCTTT
CASSVAPVDTEAFF
>-|TRBV27|TRBD1|TRBJ1-1
TGTGCCAGCAGTCCAAGAGACAGGGGGCTTTTAAACACTGAAGCTTTCTTT
CASSPRDRGLLNTEAFF
>few|TRBV7-3|TRBD2|TRBJ2-1
TGTGCCAGCAGCTTAGGCGGGGGATCCTACAATGAGCAGTTCTTC
CASSLGGGSYNEQFF
>few|TRBV4-3|TRBD1|TRBJ1-3
TGCGCCAGCAGCCAAGACGGACAGGTCCTCTCTGGAAACACCATATATTTT
CASSQDGQVLSGNTIYF
>-|TRBV6-5|TRBD1|TRBJ1-2
TGTGCCAGCAGGGGGGGACAGGGATCATATGGCTACACCTTC
CASRGGQGSYGYTF
>-|TRBV7-7|-|TRBJ2-1
TGTGCCAGCAGCTTAGCGGTCCAGGGTGAGCAGTTCTTC
CASSLAVQGEQFF
>-|TRBV19|-|TRBJ2-7
TGTGCCAGTAGTCTCAGCGTAGGGGGTGGCGAGCAGTACTTC
CASSLSVGGGEQYF